Here is one T cell receptor beta chain with its context. These data belong to a study of blood T cell repertoires in COVID-19. Study-level background: The United States, Italy and Spain provided the acute and convalescent COVID-19 samples. In each case, the material was cDNA or gDNA derived from T cells, B-cell-depleted T cells, or PBMCs.

This table comes from immunoSEQ multiplex PCR, and its TCRdb copy is limited to in-frame clones, with some not included. This repertoire shows 45,000 or so clones, about 83% found once; its top ten account for about 3.7%. Seattle enrolled patients during active infection and tracked them longitudinally. From germline, CDR1 is MDHEN and CDR2 SYDVKM. This CDR3 has 15 residues. Deletions cut 6 bases from V and 1 base from J, with 12 bases between. The chain combines TRBV28 with TRBJ2-2; possible D gene TRBD1, 5 bases. The specimen sequenced was peripheral blood. The receptor was derived from a man in his forties with COVID-19, enrolled during active disease. This CDR3 reads CASSRQDRNTGELFF. CDR3 bases: TGTGCCAGCAGCCGCCAAGACAGGAACACCGGGGAGCTGTTTTTT.